One sample yielded the 24 T cell receptor beta chains listed below, sequenced in a study of T cell responses to AZD1222 COVID-19 vaccine. TCRdb's table, derived via immunoSEQ multiplex PCR, lists solely in-frame clones and lacks some. The sample lists more than 80,000 clones; more than 75% were seen once. Here the sequenced sample was peripheral blood, taken on day 0 of AZD1222 vaccination. These TCRs come from an adult in good health.

The chain joins TRBV7-8 to TRBJ2-7; D is ambiguous. Germline-derived CDR1 and CDR2 are SGHVS and FQNEAQ. CDR3 length equals 15 residues. V was cut by 5 bases and J by 0 bases, with 14 bases left in between. CDR3 DNA: TGTGCCAGCAGCCTAAGGCCGTTAAGCTCCTACGAGCAGTACTTC. The encoded protein is CASSLRPLSSYEQYF.

This chain links TRBV15 with TRBJ1-5; D remains ambiguous. This CDR3 has 15 residues. Germline lookup yields CDR1 LNHNV and CDR2 YYDKDF (reference sequence). Trimming took off 0 bases at V and 2 bases at J, with 8 bases between the two ends. The CDR3 reads CATSRDTPRNQPQHF. The CDR3 DNA follows: TGTGCCACCAGCAGAGACACACCTCGCAATCAGCCCCAGCATTTT.

This clone was detected once. This chain links TRBV18 with TRBJ2-6; 8 nucleotides match TRBD1. Germline V lookup: CDR1 KGHSH, CDR2 LQKENI. The CDR3 length is 18 residues. V gave up 0 bases and J gave up 0 bases; unmatched junction bases: 4. The CDR3 reads CASSPPTGALSGANVLTF. CDR3 DNA: TGTGCCAGCTCACCACCGACAGGGGCCCTCTCTGGGGCCAACGTCCTGACTTTC.

This clone was observed a handful of times. The chain combines TRBV5-6 with TRBJ2-3; D uncertain. The CDR3 is made up of 15 amino acids. The germline CDR1 and CDR2 sequences are SGHDT and YYEEEE. Trimming stripped 4 bases from V and 2 bases from J, with 14 bases between. The CDR3 nucleotides are TGTGCCAGCAGCCCTTGGACCCTAACCACAGATACGCAGTATTTT. Protein product: CASSPWTLTTDTQYF.

The chain carries TRBV10-3 and TRBJ2-7, with a possible D match to TRBD2 (6 bases). Germline CDR1 is ENHRY and CDR2 is SYGVKD. Deletions cut 0 bases from V and 4 bases from J, with 10 bases between. The length of the CDR3 is 14 residues. Written as DNA, the CDR3 is TGTGCCATCAGTGAGTCGGAGGGTACATACGAGCAGTACTTC. This codes for CAISESEGTYEQYF.

V and J are TRBV5-1 and TRBJ1-3; D is ambiguous. From germline, CDR1 is SGHRS and CDR2 YFSETQ. V was trimmed by 0 bases and J by 4 bases, leaving 14 bases between them. The length of the CDR3 is 16 residues. Here the CDR3 reads CASSLGFPLGGNTIYF. Written as DNA, the CDR3 is TGCGCCAGCAGCTTGGGGTTCCCACTTGGGGGAAACACCATATATTTT.

The chain employs TRBV5-8 and TRBJ2-7; D is unclear. The CDR3 consists of 13 residues. CDR1 is SGHTS and CDR2 is YDEGEE in the germline V gene. V was shortened by 2 bases and J by 2 bases, with 8 bases between the two germline ends. The chain's CDR3 is CASSFRYPYEQYF. The CDR3 bases are TGTGCCAGCAGCTTTAGGTACCCCTACGAGCAGTACTTC.

Only a few counts were recorded for this clone. The J gene is TRBJ1-6, the V gene TRBV2; no reliable D call. Germline V gene lookup returns CDR1 SNHLY and CDR2 FYNNEI. There are 14 residues in the CDR3. V was trimmed by 5 bases and J by 0 bases, leaving 5 bases between them. CDR3 nucleotide sequence: TGTGCCAGCAGTCCGGCCTCCTATAATTCACCCCTCCACTTT. Translation gives CASSPASYNSPLHF.

This chain joins TRBV28 and TRBJ1-6; the D gene is possibly TRBD1 (6 bases). CDR1 and CDR2 (germline): MDHEN, SYDVKM. This CDR3 spans 13 amino acids. V was pared by 6 bases and J by 7 bases, with 10 bases between. CDR3 sequence reads: CASRGHQNSPLHF. CDR3 in DNA: TGTGCCAGCAGGGGACACCAGAATTCACCCCTCCACTTT.

A single count supports this clone. V is TRBV5-1 and J is TRBJ1-2, with 7 bases matching TRBD1. Germline V gene data show CDR1 as SGHRS and CDR2 as YFSETQ. The V gene end was trimmed by 3 bases and the J gene end by 5 bases; junction bases not matched to a gene: 7. The CDR3 totals 14 residues. The CDR3 DNA sequence: TGCGCCAGCAGCTCAACAGGGGATTCATATGGCTACACCTTC. Its translation is CASSSTGDSYGYTF.

This clone was found a few times. The chain is built from TRBV18 and TRBJ1-4; 8 positions agree with TRBD1. V was clipped by 5 bases and J by 7 bases; unmatched bases: 9. The CDR3 contains 15 residues. Germline CDR1 and CDR2: KGHSH and LQKENI. The CDR3 DNA follows: TGTGCCAGCTCAACAACGTCAGGGGGCCTTGAAAAACTGTTTTTT. Translation: CASSTTSGGLEKLFF.

The chain employs TRBV10-3 and TRBJ1-5; no definite D call. The ends were cut back, 11 bases at V and 4 bases at J, with 15 bases in the middle. Germline-derived CDR1 and CDR2 are ENHRY and SYGVKD. This CDR3 is built from 13 residues. CDR3 sequence (DNA): TGTGCCTCGAGCGGTACACCAAATCAGCCCCAGCATTTT. It specifies CASSGTPNQPQHF.

The V gene is TRBV9, the J gene TRBJ2-7; 7 bases are shared with TRBD1. Losses at the gene ends were 0 bases for V and 2 bases for J; bases not matched to a gene: 2. Germline V gene lookup returns CDR1 SGDLS and CDR2 YYNGEE. CDR3 size: 14 residues. DNA of the CDR3: TGTGCCAGCAGCGTAGAACAGGGGACCTACGAGCAGTACTTC. This gives the protein CASSVEQGTYEQYF.

The rearrangement links TRBV7-9 to TRBJ2-7, with D perhaps matching TRBD2 (7 bases). V was shortened by 5 bases and J by 4 bases, with 18 bases between the two germline ends. CDR1 SEHNR and CDR2 FQNEAQ come from the germline V gene (reference sequence). This CDR3 region has 15 residues. The CDR3 DNA reads as TGTGCCAGCAGCCCAATCTCGGGGGGCGGGTACGAGCAGTACTTC. It specifies CASSPISGGGYEQYF.

The chain has TRBV6-1 and TRBJ1-1; 11 bases are shared with TRBD1. The CDR3 spans 17 residues. The germline CDR1 and CDR2 sequences are MNHNS and SASEGT. The V gene end was trimmed by 4 bases and the J gene end by 1 base; junction bases not matched to a gene: 8. For the CDR3, the DNA is TGTGCCAGCAGTGCTACCGGACAGGGGGCCGGGAACACTGAAGCTTTCTTT. Translation gives CASSATGQGAGNTEAFF.

This chain joins TRBV28 and TRBJ1-6, with D perhaps TRBD1 (5 bases). V was pared by 5 bases and J by 7 bases, with 9 bases between. CDR1 and CDR2 (germline): MDHEN, SYDVKM. The CDR3 is 13 residues long. The CDR3 DNA is TGTGCCAGCAGTGCACAGGCGAATTCACCCCTCCACTTT. It is translated as CASSAQANSPLHF.

This chain links TRBV5-1 with TRBJ2-1; D not resolved. The CDR3 has 17 residues. V was trimmed by 0 bases and J by 0 bases, leaving 13 bases between them. Germline V gene sequence: CDR1 SGHRS, CDR2 YFSETQ. The CDR3 sequence: CASSLGGTVSSYNEQFF. The DNA of the CDR3 is TGCGCCAGCAGCTTGGGCGGCACTGTCAGCTCCTACAATGAGCAGTTCTTC. The entire variable domain, with the rest obtained from reference TRBV5-1 and TRBJ2-1, is as follows: KAGVTQTPRYLIKTRGQQVTLSCSPISGHRSVSWYQQTPGQGLQFLFEYFSETQRNKGNFPGRFSGRQFSNSRSEMNVSTLELGDSALYLCASSLGGTVSSYNEQFFGPGTRLTVL.

Here the CDR3 DNA reads TGTGCCAGCAGCTCCCGAGAAGCTGGGGGGCAGTACTTC. Its protein product is CASSSREAGGQYF. V usage is TRBV7-2 and J usage is TRBJ2-7, with D perhaps being TRBD1 or TRBD2 (5 bases each). CDR1 is SGHTA, CDR2 FQGNSA, per germline. V gave up 4 bases and J gave up 9 bases, with 16 bases separating them. The CDR3 is 13 amino acids. The variable domain in full, completed from reference TRBV7-2 and TRBJ2-7, reads GAGVSQSPSNKVTEKGKDVELRCDPISGHTALYWYRQSLGQGLEFLIYFQGNSAPDKSGLPSDRFSAERTGGSVSTLTIQRTQQEDSAVYLCASSSREAGGQYFGPGTRLTVT.

The chain links TRBV5-4 to TRBJ2-7; no firm D call. This CDR3 has 12 amino acids. Trimming left V 3 bases short and J 5 bases short, with 9 bases between. Germline CDR1 and CDR2: SGHNT and YYREEE (reference sequence). The CDR3 region is CASSSLRHEQYF. CDR3 sequence (DNA): TGTGCCAGCAGCTCCCTCCGCCACGAGCAGTACTTC.

The chain uses TRBV5-8 and TRBJ1-5, with 8 bases fitting TRBD1. Per germline, CDR1 SGHTS and CDR2 YDEGEE. Losses at the gene ends were 4 bases for V and 8 bases for J; bases not matched to a gene: 17. The length of the CDR3 is 17 residues. The CDR3 DNA is TGTGCCAGCAGCCTTGGACAGGGAACAATAACTAGGGAGCCCCAGCATTTT. Protein sequence: CASSLGQGTITREPQHF.

The chain has TRBV7-9 and TRBJ1-2, with D maybe TRBD1 (6 bases). Trimming removed 7 bases from V and 2 bases from J, with 17 bases in between. The CDR3 totals 15 residues. The V gene's germline CDR1 is SEHNR and CDR2 FQNEAQ (reference sequence). Written as DNA, the CDR3 is TGTGCCAGCACATCCTTAGACAGGAAAAACTATGGCTACACCTTC. Translating gives CASTSLDRKNYGYTF. Full variable domain (rest looked up from reference TRBV7-9 and TRBJ1-2): DTGVSQNPRHKITKRGQNVTFRCDPISEHNRLYWYRQTLGQGPEFLTYFQNEAQLEKSRLLSDRFSAERPKGSFSTLEIQRTEQGDSAMYLCASTSLDRKNYGYTFGSGTRLTVV.

V is TRBV16 and J is TRBJ1-3, with 8 bases lining up with TRBD1. The CDR3 spans 15 residues. V lost 6 bases, J lost 2 bases, and 6 bases stayed unmatched. CDR1 KGHSY and CDR2 FQNENV come from the germline V gene. Here the CDR3 DNA reads TGTGCCAGCAGACCCCGGACAGGGACTGGAAACACCATATATTTT. Translation: CASRPRTGTGNTIYF.

The rearrangement links TRBV9 to TRBJ2-2; a weak D match, TRBD2 (7 bases). The V gene's germline CDR1 is SGDLS and CDR2 YYNGEE. Trimming took 4 bases from V and 7 from J, leaving 20 bases between them. This CDR3 contains 16 residues. DNA of the CDR3: TGTGCCAGCAGCTCACCCACGGGGGGCAAAGGCGGGGAGCTGTTTTTT. It encodes CASSSPTGGKGGELFF.

The rearrangement joins TRBV13 to TRBJ1-3; no reliable D call. Germline CDR1 and CDR2: PRHDT and FYEKMQ (reference sequence). The CDR3 is 16 amino acids. V gave up 5 bases and J gave up 0 bases, with 14 bases separating them. The CDR3 protein is CASSPQDGRSGNTIYF. The CDR3 DNA sequence: TGTGCCAGCAGCCCGCAGGACGGGCGCTCTGGAAACACCATATATTTT.